A selection of T cell receptor beta chains follows, all from one sample in a study of OX40 agonist ivuxolimab in advanced cancers. Some clones are missing from TCRdb's copy, which holds only in-frame ones; the method was immunoSEQ multiplex PCR. The data show approximately 90,000 clones, 70% to 90% seen once. Here the sequenced sample was CD4+ or CD8+ T cells sorted from blood, taken in a trial of the OX40 agonist ivuxolimab. All receptors come from an adult with an advanced solid tumor such as melanoma, head and neck, liver or kidney cancer. The CDR3 runs from the conserved cysteine through the conserved F or W. A D gene is named only where the DNA matches it firmly. Some rows mark clone size as missing; the rest say once, few, many or name a class of expanded clone.

D gene,V gene,clone size,J gene,CDR3 protein,CDR3 DNA
NA,TRBV5-4,NA,TRBJ1-3,CASSWAGNAIYF,TGTGCCAGCAGCTGGGCTGGAAACGCCATATATTTT
NA,TRBV5-1,NA,TRBJ1-3,CASSFTGGLSGNTIYF,TGCGCCAGCAGCTTCACCGGGGGGCTGTCTGGAAACACCATATATTTT
NA,TRBV15,once,TRBJ2-3,CATSRDVGDTQYF,TGTGCCACCAGCAGAGATGTAGGAGATACGCAGTATTTT
NA,TRBV11-3,NA,TRBJ1-1,CASSDTRNTEAFF,TGTGCCAGCAGCGATACCCGGAACACTGAAGCTTTCTTT
TRBD2,TRBV6-6,NA,TRBJ2-1,CASSWTSGLNEQFF,TGTGCCAGCAGTTGGACTAGCGGCCTCAATGAGCAGTTCTTC
NA,TRBV20-1,NA,TRBJ2-7,CSARDSYEQYF,TGCAGTGCTAGAGATTCCTACGAGCAGTACTTC
TRBD1,TRBV11-2,NA,TRBJ1-1,CASSSGQGRGAFF,TGTGCCAGCAGCTCGGGACAGGGAAGGGGAGCTTTCTTT
NA,TRBV7-2,NA,TRBJ2-6,CASSLEGTGANVLTF,TGTGCCAGCAGCTTAGAGGGAACTGGGGCCAACGTCCTGACTTTC
NA,TRBV6-1,NA,TRBJ1-2,CASSDTGTNDRGYTF,TGTGCCAGCAGTGATACCGGGACAAACGACCGTGGCTACACCTTC
NA,TRBV11-2,NA,TRBJ1-6,CASSSRFTGMVSPLHF,TGTGCCAGCAGCTCCAGATTCACGGGGATGGTTTCACCCCTCCACTTT
TRBD1,TRBV6-5,NA,TRBJ1-1,CASSGRTGWSTEAFF,TGTGCCAGCAGTGGAAGGACAGGCTGGAGCACTGAAGCTTTCTTT
TRBD1,TRBV30,NA,TRBJ2-2,CAWRMGQGGGELFF,TGTGCCTGGAGAATGGGACAGGGTGGCGGGGAGCTGTTTTTT
NA,TRBV6-5,NA,TRBJ1-2,CASSYGDGYTF,TGTGCCAGCAGTTATGGAGATGGCTACACCTTC
NA,TRBV2,NA,TRBJ2-7,CASRVRAYEQYF,TGTGCCAGCAGAGTCAGGGCCTACGAGCAGTACTTC
NA,TRBV4-1,NA,TRBJ1-2,CASSQGGERGTNYGYTF,TGCGCCAGCAGCCAAGGGGGTGAGAGGGGCACCAACTATGGCTACACCTTC
TRBD2,TRBV11-2,NA,TRBJ2-5,CASSLAGGGASETQYF,TGTGCCAGCAGCTTAGCGGGCGGGGGGGCCTCTGAGACCCAGTACTTC
NA,TRBV12-2,NA,TRBJ2-1,CASRLVGTTGLNEQFF,TGTGCAAGTCGCTTAGTTGGGACTACGGGATTAAATGAGCAGTTCTTC
NA,TRBV7-9,NA,TRBJ1-2,CASSLVRGADGYTF,TGTGCCAGCAGCTTAGTCCGGGGGGCGGATGGCTACACCTTC
NA,TRBV7-2,NA,TRBJ1-1,CASSLRQVPNTEAFF,TGTGCCAGCAGCTTACGGCAGGTACCGAACACTGAAGCTTTCTTT
NA,TRBV27,NA,TRBJ1-5,CASSQQGRGDGNQPQHF,TGTGCCAGCAGTCAACAGGGAAGAGGGGATGGCAATCAGCCCCAGCATTTT
NA,TRBV10-3,NA,TRBJ2-7,CAISESGQSYEQYF,TGTGCCATCAGTGAGTCGGGACAATCCTACGAGCAGTACTTC
NA,TRBV14,NA,TRBJ2-3,CASSQDVWIGRVTDTQYF,TGTGCCAGCAGCCAAGATGTGTGGATCGGGCGGGTTACAGATACGCAGTATTTT
NA,TRBV7-9,NA,TRBJ2-3,CASTKRGQSTDTQYF,TGTGCCAGCACCAAAAGGGGCCAGAGCACAGATACGCAGTATTTT
NA,TRBV7-2,NA,TRBJ1-1,CASSQPPLGEAFF,TGTGCCAGCAGCCAGCCTCCTCTGGGTGAAGCTTTCTTT
NA,TRBV5-6,NA,TRBJ1-2,CASSLADNYGYTF,TGTGCCAGCAGCTTGGCAGATAACTATGGCTACACCTTC
TRBD2,TRBV7-2,once,TRBJ2-3,CASSLMAGGGTDTQYF,TGTGCCAGCAGCTTAATGGCGGGGGGTGGGACAGATACGCAGTATTTT
TRBD2,TRBV6-6,NA,TRBJ2-3,CASSYGTSADTQYF,TGTGCCAGCAGTTACGGGACTAGCGCAGATACGCAGTATTTT
TRBD1,TRBV18,NA,TRBJ1-4,CASSSQGGPEKLFF,TGTGCCAGCTCTTCACAGGGGGGGCCTGAAAAACTGTTTTTT
NA,TRBV29-1,NA,TRBJ2-7,CSVGRRYEQYF,TGCAGCGTTGGCAGAAGGTACGAGCAGTACTTC
NA,TRBV5-1,once,TRBJ1-3,CASSGVSGANTIYF,TGCGCCAGCAGTGGGGTTTCGGGGGCGAACACCATATATTTT
NA,TRBV4-1,NA,TRBJ2-6,CASSQIQDPGANVLTF,TGCGCCAGCAGCCAAATACAGGATCCCGGGGCCAACGTCCTGACTTTC
TRBD2,TRBV11-3,NA,TRBJ2-1,CASSPGTSGGANEQFF,TGTGCCAGCAGCCCCGGGACTAGCGGGGGGGCTAATGAGCAGTTCTTC
NA,TRBV27,NA,TRBJ2-5,CASSSSDSYQETQYF,NA
TRBD2,TRBV7-2,NA,TRBJ2-7,CASQRPGTSGGRVGEQYF,TGTGCCAGCCAGAGGCCCGGGACTAGCGGGGGGCGGGTAGGCGAGCAGTACTTC
NA,TRBV7-3,NA,TRBJ1-5,CASSQYDGQPQHF,TGTGCCAGCAGCCAATACGACGGTCAGCCCCAGCATTTT
TRBD1,TRBV11-2,NA,TRBJ1-2,CASSPGQAVNYGYTF,TGTGCCAGCAGCCCGGGACAGGCGGTTAACTATGGCTACACCTTC
NA,TRBV5-1,few,TRBJ1-1,CASSLAGGNTEAFF,TGCGCCAGCAGCTTGGCCGGGGGGAACACTGAAGCTTTCTTT
TRBD1,TRBV15,NA,TRBJ2-4,CATSTTGGWGNIQYF,TGTGCCACCAGCACCACAGGGGGTTGGGGAAACATTCAGTACTTC
TRBD1,TRBV18,NA,TRBJ2-2,CASRRDRGTGELFF,TGTGCCAGCCGCCGGGACAGGGGCACCGGGGAGCTGTTTTTT
NA,TRBV5-1,NA,TRBJ1-2,CASSPDPRQQMSGYTF,TGCGCCAGCAGCCCTGATCCGAGACAGCAAATGAGTGGCTACACCTTC
NA,TRBV5-1,NA,TRBJ2-2,CASSFTVRGPSNTGELFF,TGCGCCAGCAGCTTCACCGTACGGGGGCCTTCGAACACCGGGGAGCTGTTTTTT
NA,TRBV21-1,NA,TRBJ2-1,CASFLGGRGAYNEQFF,TGTGCCAGCTTCCTGGGGGGCAGGGGAGCCTACAATGAGCAGTTCTTC
NA,TRBV9,NA,TRBJ1-1,CASSVGAAMMNTEAFF,TGTGCCAGCAGCGTAGGGGCAGCTATGATGAACACTGAAGCTTTCTTT
TRBD1,TRBV9,NA,TRBJ1-2,CASSDRGQGYGYTF,TGTGCCAGCAGCGATCGGGGACAGGGCTATGGCTACACCTTC
TRBD2,TRBV18,NA,TRBJ2-7,CASSPTTSAPGEQYF,TGTGCCAGCTCACCCACGACTAGCGCCCCGGGGGAGCAGTACTTC
NA,TRBV6-5,NA,TRBJ2-2,CASTPRNTGELFF,TGTGCCAGCACTCCCCGAAACACCGGGGAGCTGTTTTTT
TRBD1,TRBV5-1,NA,TRBJ1-5,CASSPGTGAVQPQHF,TGCGCCAGCAGCCCGGGGACAGGGGCGGTTCAGCCCCAGCATTTT
TRBD2,TRBV5-4,NA,TRBJ2-1,CASSSRTSGGSSYNEQFF,TGTGCCAGCAGCTCAAGGACTAGCGGGGGAAGCTCCTACAATGAGCAGTTCTTC
TRBD1,TRBV18,NA,TRBJ1-2,CASSPLGTDNGYTF,TGTGCCAGCTCACCACTAGGGACAGACAATGGCTACACCTTC
NA,TRBV12-5,few,TRBJ2-3,CASGLVGSYTQYF,TGTGCTAGTGGTTTGGTAGGGTCGTATACGCAGTATTTT
NA,TRBV4-3,NA,TRBJ2-5,CASSQEWGSETQYF,TGCGCCAGCAGCCAAGAGTGGGGATCAGAGACCCAGTACTTC
TRBD1,TRBV2,NA,TRBJ1-4,CASSPVRSGGEKLFF,TGTGCCAGCAGCCCAGTTCGCTCAGGGGGTGAAAAACTGTTTTTT
NA,TRBV2,NA,TRBJ2-3,CASGTPITDTQYF,TGTGCCAGTGGGACACCTATCACAGATACGCAGTATTTT
TRBD1,TRBV9,NA,TRBJ1-1,CASSGGDRGAEAFF,TGTGCCAGCAGCGGAGGCGACAGGGGAGCTGAAGCTTTCTTT
NA,TRBV4-2,NA,TRBJ2-3,CASSQGLPDTQYF,TGTGCCAGCAGCCAAGGGTTACCAGATACGCAGTATTTT
TRBD1,TRBV6-1,NA,TRBJ2-7,CASSAGQGVSEQYF,TGTGCCAGCAGTGCCGGACAGGGGGTAAGCGAGCAGTACTTC
NA,TRBV11-3,NA,TRBJ2-2,CASSRNTGELFF,TGTGCCAGCAGCCGTAACACCGGGGAGCTGTTTTTT
NA,TRBV7-9,NA,TRBJ2-2,CAQGPGAGELFF,TGTGCCCAAGGACCCGGGGCGGGGGAGCTGTTTTTT